The clone carrying this TCR beta chain was counted only a few times. Its antigen is unidentified. Findings and limits, study-wide: Larger-cohort validation covered only one TCR beta V-J rearrangement.

The CDR3 has 13 amino acids. Germline CDR1 and CDR2: MGHRA and YSYEKL. V lost 4 bases and J lost 5, with 9 bases in between. Semi-nested PCR with Nested Universal Primer A followed constant-region reverse priming of full-length variable regions. TCRdb fed the 5' RACE reads into MiXCR, producing one record per CDR3 protein. The sample yields some 8,200 distinct CDR3 sequences, less than 40% seen once. The V call is TRBV4-1, the J call TRBJ1-5, with D hard to call. This sequence originates from a female donor with breast cancer. Sample: tumor-infiltrating memory CD4+ T cells sorted from the breast tumor. The subset: memory CD4+ T cells, CD4+CD45RO+CD25-. The CDR3 region has the DNA TGCGCCAGCAGCCCGCCGGGGTATCAGCCCCAGCATTTT. Translation: CASSPPGYQPQHF.